What follows are 4 T cell receptor beta chains derived from one specimen sequenced in a study of T cell responses to AZD1222 COVID-19 vaccine. Only in-frame clones appear in the TCRdb table, and some are missing; sequencing was by immunoSEQ multiplex PCR. This repertoire shows 120,000 to 150,000 clones, approximately 89% found once; its top ten account for less than 5.5%. Sequenced material: peripheral blood, taken on day 0 of AZD1222 vaccination. These receptors were collected from an adult in good health.

The chain has TRBV3-1 (or the pseudogene TRBV3-2) and TRBJ2-1; TRBD2 aligns across 11 bases. Germline loops: CDR1 LGHDT, CDR2 YNNKEL (reference sequence). The V gene end was trimmed by 3 bases and the J gene end by 5 bases; junction bases not matched to a gene: 3. This CDR3 region has 15 residues. The CDR3 coding sequence is TGTGCCAGCAGCCACCTAGCGGGGGGCAACAATGAGCAGTTCTTC. Amino acids: CASSHLAGGNNEQFF.

V is TRBV7-2 and J is TRBJ1-6, with a weak D call TRBD1 (5 bases). V shed 5 bases and J shed 7 bases, with 18 bases lying between them. Germline loops: CDR1 SGHTA, CDR2 FQGNSA. The length of the CDR3 is 16 residues. The CDR3 reads CASSRGGVGKNSPLHF. CDR3 in DNA: TGTGCCAGCAGCCGCGGAGGGGTGGGGAAGAATTCACCCCTCCACTTT.

The chain uses TRBV7-6 and TRBJ1-5, with D hard to call. V was cut by 9 bases and J by 3 bases, with 15 bases left in between. This CDR3 has 14 amino acids. Germline CDR1 SGHVS, CDR2 FNYEAQ. CDR3 sequence: CASGDLGPNQPQHF. CDR3 sequence (DNA): TGTGCCAGTGGGGATCTTGGGCCCAATCAGCCCCAGCATTTT.

The CDR3 DNA reads as TGCGCCAGCAGCCAAGAATATACTAGCGGAGGAGATACGCAGTATTTT. Its translation is CASSQEYTSGGDTQYF. This chain uses TRBV4-3 with TRBJ2-3, with 8 bases matching TRBD2. Germline V lookup: CDR1 LGHNA, CDR2 YSLEER. The trim removed 0 bases at V and 5 bases at J, leaving 7 bases unmatched. This CDR3 comprises 16 residues.